The clone carrying this TCR beta chain was observed a handful of times. This specimen comes from a study of cytomegalovirus exposure and HLA in healthy donors. Use of 60 Vbeta and 13 Jbeta primers characterized the PCR. Assay: immunoSEQ multiplex PCR; the TCRdb copy retains only in-frame clones and omits some. The sample carries about 140,000 clones, 65% to 80% recorded once. After removal of 3 bases from V and 2 bases from J, the junction contained 7 bases not matched to a gene. Germline V gene sequence: CDR1 LNHDA, CDR2 SQIVND (reference sequence). CDR3 length: 16 amino acids. Material: PBMCs. This receptor was identified in a man aged 40-55 years in good health and CMV-seropositive. V is TRBV19 and J is TRBJ1-3, with 7 nucleotides matching TRBD1. As DNA, the CDR3 is TGTGCCAGTAGTATTCGACAGGGAAGGACTGGAAACACCATATATTTT. Protein: CASSIRQGRTGNTIYF. The complete variable domain, with remaining parts taken from reference TRBV19 and TRBJ1-3, reads DGGITQSPKYLFRKEGQNVTLSCEQNLNHDAMYWYRQDPGQGLRLIYYSQIVNDFQKGDIAEGYSVSREKKESFPLTVTSAQKNPTAFYLCASSIRQGRTGNTIYFGEGSWLTVV.